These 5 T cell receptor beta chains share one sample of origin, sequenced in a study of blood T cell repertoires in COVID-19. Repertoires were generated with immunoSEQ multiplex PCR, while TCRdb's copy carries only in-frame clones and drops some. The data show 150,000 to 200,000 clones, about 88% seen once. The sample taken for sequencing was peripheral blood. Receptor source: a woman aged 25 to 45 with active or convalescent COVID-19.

The CDR3 is CASSFGGNYGYTF. The CDR3 DNA sequence: TGTGCCAGCAGTTTCGGGGGAAACTATGGCTACACCTTC. The chain combines TRBV25-1 with TRBJ1-2, with D tentatively TRBD1 (5 bases). The CDR3 has 13 residues. Germline V CDR1 and CDR2: MGHDK, SYGVNS. The V gene lost 5 bases and the J gene lost 2 bases, with 9 bases spanning the gap.

CDR3 in amino acids: CSAQSEKLFF. CDR3 nucleotides: TGCAGTGCCCAAAGCGAAAAACTGTTTTTT. V usage is TRBV20-1 and J usage is TRBJ1-4; the D is unclear. Trimming took 6 bases from V and 8 from J, leaving 7 bases between them. The CDR3 runs 10 residues. Germline V gene sequence: CDR1 DFQATT, CDR2 SNEGSKA (reference sequence).

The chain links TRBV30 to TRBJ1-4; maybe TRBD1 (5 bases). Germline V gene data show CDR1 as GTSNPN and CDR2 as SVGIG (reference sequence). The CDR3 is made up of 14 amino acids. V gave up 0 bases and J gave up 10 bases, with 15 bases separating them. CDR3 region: CAWSVPVGTRKLFF. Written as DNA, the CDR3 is TGTGCCTGGAGTGTACCAGTAGGGACTAGAAAACTGTTTTTT.

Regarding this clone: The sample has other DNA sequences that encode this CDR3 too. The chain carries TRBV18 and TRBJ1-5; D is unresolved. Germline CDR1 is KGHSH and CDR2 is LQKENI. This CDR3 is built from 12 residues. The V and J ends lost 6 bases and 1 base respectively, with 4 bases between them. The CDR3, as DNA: TGTGCCAGCTCTCCGAGCAATCAGCCCCAGCATTTT. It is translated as CASSPSNQPQHF.

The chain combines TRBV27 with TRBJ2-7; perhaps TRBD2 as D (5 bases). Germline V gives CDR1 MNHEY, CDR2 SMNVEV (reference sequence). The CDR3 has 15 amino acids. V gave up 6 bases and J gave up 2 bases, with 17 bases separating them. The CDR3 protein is CASSDRASSTYEQYF. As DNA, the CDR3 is TGTGCCAGCAGCGACCGGGCCTCTAGCACCTACGAGCAGTACTTC.